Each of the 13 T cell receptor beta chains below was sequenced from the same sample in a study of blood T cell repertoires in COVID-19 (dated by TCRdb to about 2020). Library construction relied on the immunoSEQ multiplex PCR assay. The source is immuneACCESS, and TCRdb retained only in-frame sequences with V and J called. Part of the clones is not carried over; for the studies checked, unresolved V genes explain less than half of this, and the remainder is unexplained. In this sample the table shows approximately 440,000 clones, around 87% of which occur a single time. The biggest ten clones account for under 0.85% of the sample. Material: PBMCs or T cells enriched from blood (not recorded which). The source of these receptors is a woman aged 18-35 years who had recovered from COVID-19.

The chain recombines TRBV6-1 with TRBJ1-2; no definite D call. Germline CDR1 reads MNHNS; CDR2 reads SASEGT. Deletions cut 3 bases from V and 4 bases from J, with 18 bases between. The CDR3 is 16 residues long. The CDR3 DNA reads TGTGCCAGCAGTGAGAAGAGGGCCCATGTCCTCTATGGCTACACCTTC. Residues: CASSEKRAHVLYGYTF.

CDR3 sequence: CASSPGLRTGELFF. The CDR3 DNA reads as TGTGCCAGCAGCCCCGGACTACGGACCGGGGAGCTGTTTTTT. This chain connects TRBV14 to TRBJ2-2; TRBD2 might be the D (6 bases). V dropped 4 bases and J dropped 5 bases, with 11 bases sitting between them. The length of the CDR3 is 14 residues. Germline V gene data show CDR1 as SGHDN and CDR2 as FVKESK.

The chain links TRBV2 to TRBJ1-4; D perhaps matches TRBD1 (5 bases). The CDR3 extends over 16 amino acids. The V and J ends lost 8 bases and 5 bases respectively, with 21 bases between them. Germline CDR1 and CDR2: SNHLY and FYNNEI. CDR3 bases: TGTGCCAGCGTCATCGTAAGGGGAGGGGACAATGAAAAACTGTTTTTT. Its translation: CASVIVRGGDNEKLFF.

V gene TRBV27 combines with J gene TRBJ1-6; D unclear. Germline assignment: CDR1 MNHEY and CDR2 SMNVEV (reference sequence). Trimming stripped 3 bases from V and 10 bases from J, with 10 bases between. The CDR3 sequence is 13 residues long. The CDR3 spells CASSFGGVSPLHF. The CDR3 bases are TGTGCCAGCAGTTTCGGAGGAGTCTCACCCCTCCACTTT.

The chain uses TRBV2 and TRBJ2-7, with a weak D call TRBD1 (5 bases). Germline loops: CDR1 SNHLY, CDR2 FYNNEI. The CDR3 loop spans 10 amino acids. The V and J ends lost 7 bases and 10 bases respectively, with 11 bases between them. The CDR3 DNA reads TGTGCCAGCACTAGACAGATACAGTACTTC. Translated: CASTRQIQYF.

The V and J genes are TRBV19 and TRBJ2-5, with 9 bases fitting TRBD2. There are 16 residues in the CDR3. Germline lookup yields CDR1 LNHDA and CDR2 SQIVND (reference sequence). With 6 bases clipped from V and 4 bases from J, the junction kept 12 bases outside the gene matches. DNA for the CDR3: TGTGCCAGTAGCACCGGGACTAGCCGGGAGGTAGAGACCCAGTACTTC. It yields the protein CASSTGTSREVETQYF.

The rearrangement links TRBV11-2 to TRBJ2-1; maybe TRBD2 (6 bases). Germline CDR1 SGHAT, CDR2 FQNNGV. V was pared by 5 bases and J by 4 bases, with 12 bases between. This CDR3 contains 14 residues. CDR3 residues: CASSLDGGYNEQFF. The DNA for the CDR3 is TGTGCCAGCAGCCTCGATGGGGGGTACAATGAGCAGTTCTTC.

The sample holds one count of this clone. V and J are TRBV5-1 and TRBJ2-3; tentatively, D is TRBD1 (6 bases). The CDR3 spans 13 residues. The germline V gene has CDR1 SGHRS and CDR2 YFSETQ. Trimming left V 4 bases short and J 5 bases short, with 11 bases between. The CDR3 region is CASSPQTGDTQYF. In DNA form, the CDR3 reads TGCGCCAGCAGCCCCCAGACAGGAGATACGCAGTATTTT.

The CDR3 protein is CASGTDRETQYF. The CDR3 nucleotides read TGCGCCAGCGGGACAGACCGGGAGACCCAGTACTTC. This chain joins TRBV5-1 and TRBJ2-5, with TRBD1 matching 7 bases. The length of the CDR3 is 12 residues. With V trimmed by 7 bases and J by 5 bases, 5 bases remained unmatched. CDR1 is SGHRS and CDR2 is YFSETQ in the germline V gene.

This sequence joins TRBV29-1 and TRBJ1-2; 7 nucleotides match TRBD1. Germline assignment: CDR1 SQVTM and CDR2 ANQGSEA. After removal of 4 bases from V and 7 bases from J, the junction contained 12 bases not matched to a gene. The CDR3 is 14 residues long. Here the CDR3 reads CSVVGQGGRGGYTF. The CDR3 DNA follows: TGCAGCGTTGTAGGCCAGGGGGGTCGAGGTGGCTACACCTTC.

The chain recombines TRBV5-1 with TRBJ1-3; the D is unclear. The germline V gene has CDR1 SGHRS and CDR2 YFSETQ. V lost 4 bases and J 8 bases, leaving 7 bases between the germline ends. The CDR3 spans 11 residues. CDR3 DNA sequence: TGCGCCAGCAGCGACGGGGACACCATATATTTT. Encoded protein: CASSDGDTIYF.

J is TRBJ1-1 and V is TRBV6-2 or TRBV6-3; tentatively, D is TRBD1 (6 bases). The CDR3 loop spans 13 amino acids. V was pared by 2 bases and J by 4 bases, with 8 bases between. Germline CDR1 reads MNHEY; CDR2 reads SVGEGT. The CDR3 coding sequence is TGTGCCAGCAGTTACGGGACATTCACTGAAGCTTTCTTT. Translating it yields CASSYGTFTEAFF.

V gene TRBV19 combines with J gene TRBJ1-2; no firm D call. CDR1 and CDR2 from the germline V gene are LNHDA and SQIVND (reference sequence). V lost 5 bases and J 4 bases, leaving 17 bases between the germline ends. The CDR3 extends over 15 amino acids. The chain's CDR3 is CASSEDDVTIYGYTF. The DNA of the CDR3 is TGTGCCAGTAGTGAAGACGATGTGACAATCTATGGCTACACCTTC.